This T cell receptor beta chain was identified during a study of shared clonotypes between healthy human individuals. CD45RO-negative, CCR7-positively selected cells formed the naive CD8 fraction, excluding terminally differentiated effector memory CD45RA+ cells. Donors comprised healthy HIV-negative adults lacking recent acute infections or vaccinations. All donors were Caucasian adults living in Nashville, Tennessee. The method was immunoSEQ multiplex PCR; TCRdb's version includes in-frame clones alone and lacks a portion of them. The table records 550,000 to 650,000 clones, 90% to 97% of them present only once. Per the germline V gene, CDR1 is MGHRA and CDR2 is YSYEKL. V lost 0 bases, J lost 6 bases, and 12 bases lay in between. This CDR3 spans 15 amino acids. Points on this clone: Its target is not known.

General observations from the study: Only blood samples were collected, and tissue repertoires likely differ. The study found roughly 5% of naive CD4 clonotypes shared across a handful of donors.

The sequenced sample consisted of naive CD8+ T cells sorted from blood. The sequence derives from a woman in her twenties or thirties in good health. The chain combines TRBV4-1 with TRBJ1-3, with D maybe TRBD1 (5 bases). The CDR3 loop reads CASSQDRGPLNTIYF. The CDR3 region has the DNA TGCGCCAGCAGCCAAGATAGGGGACCCCTAAACACCATATATTTT.